This T cell receptor (beta chain) was profiled in a study of blood T cells in healthy people across ages. General study points: Fewer expanded clones and more diversity marked long-lived versus aged donors. Estimates based on one million T cells were treated as lower bounds.

Peripheral blood was drawn, around 9.4 milliliters per donor. This clonotype turned up a few times. Its antigen is not known. The CDR3 consists of 17 residues. In germline, CDR1 is SEHNR, CDR2 FQNEAQ (reference sequence). V lost 3 bases and J lost 7, with 19 bases in between. With a J-beta primer mix and a sample-barcoded 5' primer, a second PCR ran about 7 to 11 cycles. One entry per CDR3 protein, called by TCRdb with MiXCR from the 5' RACE reads. Here the sample spans fewer than 2,000,000 distinct CDR3 sequences, roughly 43% being singletons. V usage is TRBV7-9 and J usage is TRBJ1-6; no clear D gene. The sample consisted of blood. This receptor was taken from a human donor in good health. This chain's CDR3 is CASSFSGSRGLNSPLHF. CDR3 DNA: TGTGCCAGCAGCTTTTCCGGAAGCCGGGGTCTAAATTCACCCCTCCACTTT.